Sequencing of this T cell receptor beta chain was carried out in a study of blood T cell repertoires in COVID-19. Study context: The origin of the acute and convalescent COVID-19 samples was the United States, Italy and Spain. Sources were T cells, B-cell-depleted T cells, or PBMCs; the material itself was cDNA or gDNA.

How the authors handled the data: Quantification of nucleated cells was approximated via reference gene primer amplification. Data came from immunoSEQ multiplex PCR; TCRdb stores just in-frame clones and leaves some out. V, J and clone size reflect that table, while D and trimming were determined from the DNA. Here the sample spans over 75,000 clones, around three quarters being singletons. CDR3 size: 12 residues. Germline V gene data show CDR1 as KGHSH and CDR2 as LQKENI. V was shortened by 6 bases and J by 7 bases, with 12 bases between the two germline ends. This chain links TRBV18 with TRBJ1-2, with a tentative D call TRBD1 (5 bases). The TCR comes from a man in his forties or fifties who had recovered from COVID-19. Sequencing was performed on peripheral blood. CDR3 coding DNA: TGTGCCAGCTCCGCGGTCGGGGGTGGCTACACCTTC. It translates to CASSAVGGGYTF.